A selection of T cell receptor beta chains follows, all from one sample in a study of blood T cells in healthy people across ages. Each CDR3 protein gets one entry after TCRdb re-called the 5' RACE reads with MiXCR. The sample shows hundreds of thousands of distinct CDR3 sequences, about a quarter of them seen only once. These records were also assigned to another study, of T cells of mothers and their children.

The sample comprised blood. These receptors were taken from a boy younger than 10 in good health. Both conserved end residues are part of each CDR3. A D gene is named only where the DNA matches it firmly. Rows may omit the clone size; those that give it use once, few, many or a size class.

v_gene: TRBV10-3; abundance: .; d_gene: .; j_gene: TRBJ2-1; CDR3nt: TGTGCCATCAGGGGTGACTTGAGCTCCTACAATGAGCAGTTCTTC; CDR3aa: CAIRGDLSSYNEQFF
v_gene: TRBV15; abundance: .; d_gene: .; j_gene: TRBJ1-4; CDR3nt: TGTGCCACCAGAGAGGGCAGTACTTTTTGGGATGAAAAACTGTTTTTT; CDR3aa: CATREGSTFWDEKLFF
v_gene: TRBV6-6; abundance: .; d_gene: .; j_gene: TRBJ1-1; CDR3nt: TGTGCCAGCAGTCAGACCGGGGGAGGGAGAACTGAAGCTTTCTTT; CDR3aa: CASSQTGGGRTEAFF
v_gene: TRBV20-1; abundance: few; d_gene: .; j_gene: TRBJ1-5; CDR3nt: TGCAGTGCTAGAGATAGAACGGCGACGTATAGCAATCAGCCCCAGCATTTT; CDR3aa: CSARDRTATYSNQPQHF
v_gene: TRBV20-1; abundance: .; d_gene: .; j_gene: TRBJ2-7; CDR3nt: TGCAGTGCTAGAGATAACCACTACGAGCAGTACTTC; CDR3aa: CSARDNHYEQYF
v_gene: TRBV7-9; abundance: .; d_gene: .; j_gene: TRBJ2-5; CDR3nt: TGTGCCAGCACCCGAAGGAGCGTACAAGAGACCCAGTACTTC; CDR3aa: CASTRRSVQETQYF
v_gene: TRBV6-6; abundance: .; d_gene: .; j_gene: TRBJ1-4; CDR3nt: TGTGCCAGCTCTCGAGGGGGAAAACTGTTTTTT; CDR3aa: CASSRGGKLFF
v_gene: TRBV6-6; abundance: .; d_gene: .; j_gene: TRBJ2-7; CDR3nt: TGTGCCAGCAGTTACTCGAGGGCCCCCTACGAGCAGTACTTC; CDR3aa: CASSYSRAPYEQYF
v_gene: TRBV20-1; abundance: .; d_gene: .; j_gene: TRBJ2-3; CDR3nt: TGCAGTGCCGCCCGGGGGGCTCGTTCCACAGATACGCAGTATTTT; CDR3aa: CSAARGARSTDTQYF
v_gene: TRBV7-8; abundance: few; d_gene: .; j_gene: TRBJ2-5; CDR3nt: TGTGCCAGCAGCTTAGGCAGAGGGTGGGAGACCCAGTACTTC; CDR3aa: CASSLGRGWETQYF
v_gene: TRBV4-3; abundance: few; d_gene: .; j_gene: TRBJ2-5; CDR3nt: TGCGCCAGCAGCCAAGAAAGGCGTTTGGAGACCCAGTACTTC; CDR3aa: CASSQERRLETQYF
v_gene: TRBV10-3; abundance: once; d_gene: TRBD2; j_gene: TRBJ2-7; CDR3nt: TGTGCCATCAGTGGAGGGACTAGCGGGAGGGCCCCTCCCTACGAGCAGTACTTC; CDR3aa: CAISGGTSGRAPPYEQYF
v_gene: TRBV20-1; abundance: few; d_gene: .; j_gene: TRBJ1-2; CDR3nt: TGCAGTGCTCCGACGGAAGAATATGGCTACACCTTC; CDR3aa: CSAPTEEYGYTF
v_gene: TRBV20-1; abundance: few; d_gene: .; j_gene: TRBJ2-1; CDR3nt: TGCAGTGCTCCAATACCCGTAACCGATTACAATGAGCAGTTCTTC; CDR3aa: CSAPIPVTDYNEQFF
v_gene: TRBV7-2; abundance: .; d_gene: .; j_gene: TRBJ2-5; CDR3nt: TGTGCCAGCAGCGCTAGAAGGGGAGGGGGGGAGACCCAGTACTTC; CDR3aa: CASSARRGGGETQYF
v_gene: TRBV11-2; abundance: few; d_gene: .; j_gene: TRBJ1-1; CDR3nt: TGTGCCAGCAGCTTATTGACAGCTGAAGCTTTCTTT; CDR3aa: CASSLLTAEAFF
v_gene: TRBV12-2; abundance: few; d_gene: .; j_gene: TRBJ2-7; CDR3nt: TGTGCAAGTCGCTTAGTGATATTTTCGGGTTACGAGCAGTACTTC; CDR3aa: CASRLVIFSGYEQYF
v_gene: TRBV4-3; abundance: .; d_gene: .; j_gene: TRBJ2-2; CDR3nt: TGCGCCAGCAGCCAAGACAGGGGCACCACCGGGGAGCTGTTTTTT; CDR3aa: CASSQDRGTTGELFF
v_gene: TRBV20-1; abundance: .; d_gene: TRBD2; j_gene: TRBJ2-7; CDR3nt: TGCAGTGCTATAACGACTAGCGGGGGGGCCTACGAGCAGTACTTC; CDR3aa: CSAITTSGGAYEQYF
v_gene: TRBV5-5; abundance: .; d_gene: .; j_gene: TRBJ1-3; CDR3nt: TGTGCCTCCCGGAGAGGGGGAAGTCTTTCTGGAAACACCATATATTTT; CDR3aa: CASRRGGSLSGNTIYF